This T cell receptor (beta chain) comes out of a study of cytomegalovirus exposure and HLA in healthy donors. General observations from the study: Most subjects' HLA-A and HLA-B alleles were reportedly predicted from TCR beta sequences. Many donors shared some public TCRs, even though most TCR sequences were rare.

In the case of this clone: Its cognate antigen is unknown.

This CDR3 has 13 residues. V shed 5 bases and J 7 bases; nucleotides not matched to a gene: 6. From germline, CDR1 is SGHTA and CDR2 FQGTGA. Primers included in the PCR were 60 Vbeta and 13 Jbeta primers. Assay: immunoSEQ multiplex PCR; the TCRdb copy retains only in-frame clones and omits some. The sample carries tens of thousands of clones, approximately 74% recorded once. The receptor's source is a woman between 45 and 60 years old in good health and CMV-seropositive. Sequenced sample: PBMCs. V usage is TRBV7-3 and J usage is TRBJ2-7, with 9 bases that match TRBD1. In nucleotides, the CDR3 is TGTGCCAGCAGCCCGGGACAGGGAAGGGAGCAGTACTTC. It codes for CASSPGQGREQYF.